The 9 T cell receptor beta chains given below trace back to one sample, sequenced in a study of lymphopenia after photon versus proton radiotherapy. The method was immunoSEQ multiplex PCR; TCRdb's version includes in-frame clones alone and lacks a portion of them. This table holds tens of thousands of clones, 70% to 90% found once. The sample here was peripheral blood, taken from a patient treated with proton-based radiotherapy. The receptors originated from a woman between 65 and 79 years old with pancreatic cancer. Some clones in this sample may be carry-over from other donors' samples.

V usage is TRBV18 and J usage is TRBJ2-7, with D tentatively TRBD1 (6 bases). Trimming cost V 3 bases and J 4 bases, with 16 bases left between them. CDR1 is KGHSH, CDR2 LQKENI, per germline. This CDR3 is built from 15 residues. The CDR3 coding sequence is TGTGCCAGCTCACCCGGGCAGGGGTCCCTATACGAGCAGTACTTC. This translates into CASSPGQGSLYEQYF.

The rearrangement uses TRBV10-3 and TRBJ2-7; D is possibly TRBD1 (5 bases). CDR1 is ENHRY and CDR2 is SYGVKD in the germline V gene. Trimming took off 2 bases at V and 1 base at J, with 6 bases between the two ends. The CDR3 consists of 13 residues. The CDR3 bases are TGTGCCATCAGTGAGGACAGATCCTACGAGCAGTACTTC. Encoded protein: CAISEDRSYEQYF.

The genes are TRBV7-9 and TRBJ2-7; the D gene could be TRBD1 or TRBD2 (5 bases each). The length of the CDR3 is 13 residues. The ends were cut back, 5 bases at V and 3 bases at J, with 11 bases in the middle. CDR1 SEHNR and CDR2 FQNEAQ come from the germline V gene (reference sequence). The CDR3 is CASSRDHDYEQYF. CDR3 DNA sequence: TGTGCCAGCAGCCGGGACCACGACTACGAGCAGTACTTC.

This clone was seen a single time. Other DNA sequences of this sample code for an identical CDR3. V and J are TRBV7-2 and TRBJ1-1, with TRBD1 identical over 7 bases. Germline V lookup: CDR1 SGHTA, CDR2 FQGNSA. This CDR3 is 13 amino acids long. The J segment lost 3 bases and the V segment lost 3 bases, leaving 1 base of the junction unmatched. The CDR3 nucleotides read TGTGCCAGCAGCTTTGACAGGGACACTGAAGCTTTCTTT. This codes for CASSFDRDTEAFF.

The chain uses TRBV27 and TRBJ2-7, with D possibly TRBD1 on 5 matching bases. The V and J ends lost 5 bases and 0 bases respectively, with 20 bases between them. This CDR3 region has 17 residues. The germline gives CDR1 MNHEY, CDR2 SMNVEV (reference sequence). The CDR3 loop reads CASSPKFITTVSYEQYF. CDR3 nucleotides: TGTGCCAGCAGTCCCAAGTTTATTACGACAGTCTCCTACGAGCAGTACTTC.

This clone was recorded a few times. This sequence joins TRBV5-1 and TRBJ2-1, with 7 bases aligning to TRBD2. With 4 bases clipped from V and 4 bases from J, the junction kept 14 bases outside the gene matches. In germline, CDR1 is SGHRS, CDR2 YFSETQ. This CDR3 contains 17 residues. CDR3 DNA: TGCGCCAGCAGCGTGAGGAGCGGGGCAACACTTTACAATGAGCAGTTCTTC. Translating it yields CASSVRSGATLYNEQFF.

The V gene is TRBV27, the J gene TRBJ1-4; 10 bases match TRBD1. In germline, CDR1 is MNHEY, CDR2 SMNVEV (reference sequence). This CDR3 has 14 residues. The ends lost 6 bases at V and 3 bases at J; junction bases unmatched: 1. The CDR3 sequence is CASRGQGANEKLFF. CDR3 in DNA: TGTGCCAGCAGAGGACAGGGGGCTAATGAAAAACTGTTTTTT.

This chain links TRBV10-3 with TRBJ1-2; the D is unclear. Germline CDR1 reads ENHRY; CDR2 reads SYGVKD. The V gene lost 8 bases and the J gene lost 8 bases, with 15 bases spanning the gap. The CDR3 contains 12 residues. The CDR3 DNA reads as TGTGCCATCTCACGGAGTCCTAGGGGCTACACCTTC. It specifies CAISRSPRGYTF.

The chain links TRBV7-9 to TRBJ1-2; unclear D gene. CDR3 length: 11 residues. The V gene's germline CDR1 is SEHNR and CDR2 FQNEAQ (reference sequence). V lost 1 base, J lost 8 bases, and 5 bases lay in between. The CDR3 bases are TGTGCCAGCAGCTTAGACCCCGGCTACACCTTC. Amino acid sequence: CASSLDPGYTF. Looking up the rest from reference TRBV7-9 and TRBJ1-2 gives the full variable domain: DTGVSQNPRHKITKRGQNVTFRCDPISEHNRLYWYRQTLGQGPEFLTYFQNEAQLEKSRLLSDRFSAERPKGSFSTLEIQRTEQGDSAMYLCASSLDPGYTFGSGTRLTVV.